This T cell receptor (beta chain) stems from a study of blood T cell repertoires in COVID-19. Study summary: Acute and convalescent COVID-19 samples came from the United States, Italy and Spain. In each case, the material was cDNA or gDNA derived from T cells, B-cell-depleted T cells, or PBMCs.

Patients of the Seattle cohort, enrolled during active infection, were followed longitudinally. Germline-derived CDR1 and CDR2 are MNHEY and SMNVEV (reference sequence). The CDR3 consists of 14 residues. V lost 6 bases, J lost 10 bases, and 7 bases stayed unmatched. Authors' processing steps: Amplification with reference gene primers provided the estimates of nucleated cell counts. Data came from immunoSEQ multiplex PCR; TCRdb stores just in-frame clones and leaves some out. D and trimming were read from the DNA, whereas the V and J calls and clone size are those reported in that table. Of 140,000 to 150,000 clones in the sample, approximately 85% were seen once.

This clonotype was obtained from a woman in her sixties with COVID-19, enrolled during active disease. This chain uses TRBV27 with TRBJ1-5, with TRBD1 matching 12 bases. What was sequenced was peripheral blood. CDR3 protein: CASRLGTGGFPQHF. DNA of the CDR3: TGTGCCAGCAGACTTGGGACAGGGGGCTTCCCCCAGCATTTT.